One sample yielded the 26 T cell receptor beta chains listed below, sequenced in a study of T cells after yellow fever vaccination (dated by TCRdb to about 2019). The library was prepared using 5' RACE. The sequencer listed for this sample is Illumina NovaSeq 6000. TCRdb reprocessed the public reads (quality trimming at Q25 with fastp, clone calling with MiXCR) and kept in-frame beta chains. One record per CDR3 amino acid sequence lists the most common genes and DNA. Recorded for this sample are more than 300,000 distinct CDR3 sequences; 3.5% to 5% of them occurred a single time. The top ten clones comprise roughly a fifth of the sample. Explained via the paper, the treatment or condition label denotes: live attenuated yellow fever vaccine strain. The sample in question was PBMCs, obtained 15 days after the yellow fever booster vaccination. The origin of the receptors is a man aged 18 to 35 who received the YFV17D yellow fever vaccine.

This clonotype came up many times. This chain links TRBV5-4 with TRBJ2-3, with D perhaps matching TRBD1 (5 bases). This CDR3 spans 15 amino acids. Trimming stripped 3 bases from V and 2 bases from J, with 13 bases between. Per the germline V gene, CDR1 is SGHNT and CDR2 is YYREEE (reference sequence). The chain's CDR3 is CASSSDKDHTDTQYF. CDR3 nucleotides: TGTGCCAGCAGCTCGGACAAGGACCACACAGATACGCAGTATTTT.

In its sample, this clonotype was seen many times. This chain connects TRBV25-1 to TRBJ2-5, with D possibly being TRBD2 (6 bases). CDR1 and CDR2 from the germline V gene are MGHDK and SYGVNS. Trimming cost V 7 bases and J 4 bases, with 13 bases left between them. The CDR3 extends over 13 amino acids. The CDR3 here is CASTPWGGETQYF. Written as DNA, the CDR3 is TGTGCCAGCACCCCTTGGGGAGGAGAGACCCAGTACTTC.

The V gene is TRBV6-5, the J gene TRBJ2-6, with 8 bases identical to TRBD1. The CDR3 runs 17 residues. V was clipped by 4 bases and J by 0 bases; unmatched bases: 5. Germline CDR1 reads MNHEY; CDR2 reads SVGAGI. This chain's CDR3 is CASSSGQGPSGANVLTF. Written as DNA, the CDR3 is TGTGCCAGCAGTTCCGGACAGGGCCCCTCTGGGGCCAACGTCCTGACTTTC.

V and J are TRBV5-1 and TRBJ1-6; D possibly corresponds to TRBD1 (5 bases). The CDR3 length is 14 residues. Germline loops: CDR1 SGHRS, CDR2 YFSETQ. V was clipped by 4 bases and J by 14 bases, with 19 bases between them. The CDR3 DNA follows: TGCGCCAGCAGCCTGCGGGGGGGTGATAGAGCCCTCCACTTT. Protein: CASSLRGGDRALHF.

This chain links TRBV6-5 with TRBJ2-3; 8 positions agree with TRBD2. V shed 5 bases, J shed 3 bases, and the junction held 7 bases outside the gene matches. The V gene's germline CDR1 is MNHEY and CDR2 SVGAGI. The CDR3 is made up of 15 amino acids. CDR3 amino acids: CASSPQASGTDTQYF. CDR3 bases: TGTGCCAGCAGTCCCCAGGCTAGCGGGACAGATACGCAGTATTTT.

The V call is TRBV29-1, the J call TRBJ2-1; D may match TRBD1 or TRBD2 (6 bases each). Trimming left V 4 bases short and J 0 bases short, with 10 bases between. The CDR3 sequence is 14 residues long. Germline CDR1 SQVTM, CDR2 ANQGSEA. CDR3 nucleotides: TGCAGCGTTGGGGGGGCGAGCTCCTACAATGAGCAGTTCTTC. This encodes CSVGGASSYNEQFF.

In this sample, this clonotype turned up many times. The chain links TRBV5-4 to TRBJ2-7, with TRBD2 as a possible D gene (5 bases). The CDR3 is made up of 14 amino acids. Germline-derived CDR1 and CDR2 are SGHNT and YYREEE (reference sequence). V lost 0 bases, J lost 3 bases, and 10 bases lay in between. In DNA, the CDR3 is TGTGCCAGCAGCTTGGAACTAGGAAGCTACGAGCAGTACTTC. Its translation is CASSLELGSYEQYF.

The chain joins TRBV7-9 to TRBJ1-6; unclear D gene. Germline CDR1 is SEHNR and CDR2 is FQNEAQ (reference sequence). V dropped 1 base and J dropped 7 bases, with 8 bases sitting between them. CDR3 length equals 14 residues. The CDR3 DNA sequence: TGTGCCAGCAGCTTAGAGATGGGGAATTCACCCCTCCACTTT. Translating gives CASSLEMGNSPLHF.

Written as DNA, the CDR3 is TGCGCCAGCAGCCGCCGTCCACAGGGTCAGGGAGAAAAACTGTTTTTT. It codes for CASSRRPQGQGEKLFF. This sequence joins TRBV5-1 and TRBJ1-4, with D possibly TRBD1 on 6 matching bases. This CDR3 contains 16 residues. The germline V gene encodes CDR1 SGHRS and CDR2 YFSETQ. The V end was cut by 4 bases, the J end by 8 bases, with 21 bases between.

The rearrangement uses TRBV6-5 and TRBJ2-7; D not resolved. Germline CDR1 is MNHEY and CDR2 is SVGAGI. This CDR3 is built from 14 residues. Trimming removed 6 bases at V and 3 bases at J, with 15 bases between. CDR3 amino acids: CASSVGGPNYEQYF. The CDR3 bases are TGTGCCAGCAGCGTGGGCGGACCGAACTACGAGCAGTACTTC.

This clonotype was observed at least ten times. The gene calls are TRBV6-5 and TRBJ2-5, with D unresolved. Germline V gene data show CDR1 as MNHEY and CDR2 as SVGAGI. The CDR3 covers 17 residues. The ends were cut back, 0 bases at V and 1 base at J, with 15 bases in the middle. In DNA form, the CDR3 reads TGTGCCAGCAGTTACTCGGCCCTTCAAGGTCTCCAAGAGACCCAGTACTTC. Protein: CASSYSALQGLQETQYF.

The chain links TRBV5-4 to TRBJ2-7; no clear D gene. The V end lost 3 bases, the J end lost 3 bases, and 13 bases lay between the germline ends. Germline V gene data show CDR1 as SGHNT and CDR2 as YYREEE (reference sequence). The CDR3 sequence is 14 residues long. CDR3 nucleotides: TGTGCCAGCAGCTCCGGAAGTAGGAACTACGAGCAGTACTTC. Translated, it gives CASSSGSRNYEQYF.

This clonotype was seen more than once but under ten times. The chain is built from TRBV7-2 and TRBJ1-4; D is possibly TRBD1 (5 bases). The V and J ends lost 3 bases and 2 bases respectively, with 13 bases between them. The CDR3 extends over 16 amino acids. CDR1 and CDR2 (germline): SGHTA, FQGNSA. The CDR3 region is CASSFWGGGTNEKLFF. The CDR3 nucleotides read TGTGCCAGCAGCTTCTGGGGGGGAGGGACTAATGAAAAACTGTTTTTT.

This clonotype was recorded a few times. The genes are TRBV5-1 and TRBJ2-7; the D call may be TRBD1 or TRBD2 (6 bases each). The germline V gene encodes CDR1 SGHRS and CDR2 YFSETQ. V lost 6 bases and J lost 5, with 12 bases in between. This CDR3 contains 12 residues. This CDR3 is CASTGAEDEQYF. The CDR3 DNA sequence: TGCGCCAGCACGGGGGCCGAGGACGAGCAGTACTTC. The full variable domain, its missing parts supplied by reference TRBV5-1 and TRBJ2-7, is KAGVTQTPRYLIKTRGQQVTLSCSPISGHRSVSWYQQTPGQGLQFLFEYFSETQRNKGNFPGRFSGRQFSNSRSEMNVSTLELGDSALYLCASTGAEDEQYFGPGTRLTVT.

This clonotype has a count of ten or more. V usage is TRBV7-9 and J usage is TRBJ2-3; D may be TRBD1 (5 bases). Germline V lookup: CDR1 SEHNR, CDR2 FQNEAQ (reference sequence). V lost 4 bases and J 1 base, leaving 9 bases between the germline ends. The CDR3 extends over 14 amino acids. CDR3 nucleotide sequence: TGTGCCAGCAGCTCCCAGACAGGCACAGATACGCAGTATTTT. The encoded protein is CASSSQTGTDTQYF.

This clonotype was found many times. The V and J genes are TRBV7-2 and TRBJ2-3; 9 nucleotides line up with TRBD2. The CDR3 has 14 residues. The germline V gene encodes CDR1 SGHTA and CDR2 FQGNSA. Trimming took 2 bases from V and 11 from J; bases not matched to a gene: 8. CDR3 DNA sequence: TGTGCCAGCAGCTTACAGGGTAGCGGGGGTTTGCAGTATTTT. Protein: CASSLQGSGGLQYF.

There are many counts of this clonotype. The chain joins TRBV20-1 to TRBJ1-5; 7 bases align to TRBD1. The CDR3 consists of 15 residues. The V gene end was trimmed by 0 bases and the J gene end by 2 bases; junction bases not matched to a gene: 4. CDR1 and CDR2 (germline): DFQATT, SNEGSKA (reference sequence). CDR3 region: CSARDRTGGNQPQHF. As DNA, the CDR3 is TGCAGTGCTAGAGACCGGACAGGTGGCAATCAGCCCCAGCATTTT.

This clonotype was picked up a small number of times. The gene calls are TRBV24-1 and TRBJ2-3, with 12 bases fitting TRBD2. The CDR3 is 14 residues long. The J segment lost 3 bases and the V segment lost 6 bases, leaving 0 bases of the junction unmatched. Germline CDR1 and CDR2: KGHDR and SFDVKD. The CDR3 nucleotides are TGTGCCACCAGTACTAGCGGGGGGACAGATACGCAGTATTTT. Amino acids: CATSTSGGTDTQYF.

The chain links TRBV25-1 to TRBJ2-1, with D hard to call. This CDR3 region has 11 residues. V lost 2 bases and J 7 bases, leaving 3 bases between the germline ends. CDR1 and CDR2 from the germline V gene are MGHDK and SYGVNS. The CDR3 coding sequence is TGTGCCAGCAGTGAAGCTAATGAGCAGTTCTTC. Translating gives CASSEANEQFF.

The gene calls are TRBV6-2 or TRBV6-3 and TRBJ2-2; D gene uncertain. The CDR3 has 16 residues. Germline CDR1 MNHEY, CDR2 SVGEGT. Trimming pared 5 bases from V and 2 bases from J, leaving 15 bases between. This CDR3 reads CASSRAGRKNTGELFF. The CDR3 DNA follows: TGTGCCAGCAGTAGGGCCGGACGGAAAAACACCGGGGAGCTGTTTTTT.

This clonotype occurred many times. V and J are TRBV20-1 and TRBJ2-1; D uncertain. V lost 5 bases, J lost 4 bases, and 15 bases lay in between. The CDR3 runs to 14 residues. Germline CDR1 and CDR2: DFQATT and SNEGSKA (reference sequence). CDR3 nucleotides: TGCAGTGCTCCTTTCCCGGCGCCTTACAATGAGCAGTTCTTC. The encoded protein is CSAPFPAPYNEQFF.

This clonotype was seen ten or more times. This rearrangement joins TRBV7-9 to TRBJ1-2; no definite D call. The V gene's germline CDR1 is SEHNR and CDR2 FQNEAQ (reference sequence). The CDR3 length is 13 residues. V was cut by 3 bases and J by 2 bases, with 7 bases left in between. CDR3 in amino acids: CASSFLQNYGYTF. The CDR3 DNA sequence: TGTGCCAGCAGCTTCCTCCAGAACTATGGCTACACCTTC.

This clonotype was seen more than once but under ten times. The CDR3 loop reads CASRHQESYEQYF. CDR3 sequence (DNA): TGTGCCAGCAGACATCAAGAATCCTACGAGCAGTACTTC. The chain combines TRBV6-5 with TRBJ2-7, with D unclear. Germline loops: CDR1 MNHEY, CDR2 SVGAGI. The CDR3 is 13 residues long. Trimming took 6 bases from V and 1 from J, leaving 10 bases between them.

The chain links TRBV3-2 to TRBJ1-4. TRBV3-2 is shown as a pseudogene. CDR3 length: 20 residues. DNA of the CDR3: TGTGCCAGCAGCCAAGATCGGGCGAGAGGGGAACAACCAACTAATGAAAAACTGTTTTTT. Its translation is CASSQDRARGEQPTNEKLFF.

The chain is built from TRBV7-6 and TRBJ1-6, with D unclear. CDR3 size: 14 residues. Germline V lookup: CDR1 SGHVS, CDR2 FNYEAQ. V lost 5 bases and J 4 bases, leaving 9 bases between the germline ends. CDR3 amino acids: CASSPNGYNSPLHF. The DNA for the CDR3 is TGTGCCAGCAGCCCAAACGGATATAATTCACCCCTCCACTTT.

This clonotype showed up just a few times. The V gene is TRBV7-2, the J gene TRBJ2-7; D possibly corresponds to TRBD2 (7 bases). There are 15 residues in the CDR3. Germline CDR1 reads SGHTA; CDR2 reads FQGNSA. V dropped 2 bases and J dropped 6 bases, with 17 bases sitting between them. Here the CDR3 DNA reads TGTGCCAGCAGCTTAAGGGGGGGGGCCGGAGGCGAGCAGTACTTC. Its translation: CASSLRGGAGGEQYF.